This T cell receptor (beta chain) appears in the sequencing data of a study of vaccination and CD4 T cells after COVID-19. For the study at large: Nine or ten convalescent cases were mild and one was severe, and all had been SARS-CoV-2 positive by nasal swab PCR.

With the Oncomine TCR Beta short-read assay, DNA from cultured CD4+ T cells was sequenced. TCRdb itself ran the PCR reads through MiXCR, one entry per CDR3 protein. The data show 11,000 to 15,000 distinct CDR3 sequences, with about 59% seen just once and about 7% held by the top ten. Overall study findings and caveats: Early post-infection timepoints were missing, and relatively few convalescent patients were studied.

Treatment noted: approximately nine-day PBMC culture with coronavirus spike peptide pools or control peptides (ViraFEST assay). ViraFEST enlarged antigen-specific T cell populations with peptide pools and afterwards sequenced TCRs. About this clonotype: Its antigen is as yet unknown.

This TCR was recovered from a human donor who had recovered from COVID-19. The specimen sequenced was CD4+ T cells from blood, cultured in vitro.

This CDR3 is CASSPGQGAQPQHF. CDR3 sequence (DNA): TGTGCCAGCAGTCCCGGACAGGGGGCTCAGCCCCAGCATTTT. The chain links TRBV27 to TRBJ1-5; the match to TRBD1 covers 11 bases. Germline assignment: CDR1 MNHEY and CDR2 SMNVEV (reference sequence). The J segment lost 6 bases and the V segment lost 5 bases, leaving 3 bases of the junction unmatched. The CDR3 loop spans 14 amino acids.